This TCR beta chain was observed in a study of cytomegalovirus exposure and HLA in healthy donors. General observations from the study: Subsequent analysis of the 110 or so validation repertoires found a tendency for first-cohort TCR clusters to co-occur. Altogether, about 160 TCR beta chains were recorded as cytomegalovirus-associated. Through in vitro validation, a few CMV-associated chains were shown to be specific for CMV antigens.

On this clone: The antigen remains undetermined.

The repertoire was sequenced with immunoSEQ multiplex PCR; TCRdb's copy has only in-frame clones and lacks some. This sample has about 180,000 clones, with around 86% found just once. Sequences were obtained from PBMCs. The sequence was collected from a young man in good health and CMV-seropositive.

The CDR3 loop is CATSRVPGQGMRQPQHF. The CDR3 DNA sequence: TGTGCCACCAGCAGAGTCCCCGGACAGGGGATGAGGCAGCCCCAGCATTTT. V is TRBV15 and J is TRBJ1-5; TRBD1 matches at 9 bases. Germline-derived CDR1 and CDR2 are LNHNV and YYDKDF (reference sequence). The V segment lost 1 base and the J segment 7 bases; nucleotides outside the gene matches: 11. The length of the CDR3 is 17 residues.